One sample yielded the 18 T cell receptor beta chains listed below, sequenced in a study of T cells in women clearing cervical HPV infection listed by TCRdb under 2018. Library preparation used the immunoSEQ multiplex PCR assay. Here the immuneACCESS table is served through TCRdb, limited to in-frame sequences with V and J called. Missing clones are a known gap in these copies; in checked studies unresolved V genes cover under half, and the rest lacks a known reason. This sample's table contains 25,000 to 35,000 clones. Of the sample, 22% falls within the top ten clones. Material for sequencing was blood buffy coat. All receptors derive from a woman between 18 and 75 years old with a cervical HPV16 infection that either progressed to CIN3+ or cleared (not recorded which).

A remark on this clone: Sequencing ends 3 residues short of the CDR3 end; the germline J gene provides the rest. This chain links TRBV13 with TRBJ2-6, with no clear D. Germline lookup yields CDR1 PRHDT and CDR2 FYEKMQ (reference sequence). This CDR3 comprises 18 residues. Trimming stripped 2 bases from V and 0 bases from J, with 14 bases between. The CDR3 region is CASSLSSTRLSGANVLTF. Partial CDR3 DNA: TGTGCCAGCAGCTTAAGTAGCACCCGGCTCTCTGGGGCCAACGTC.

With regard to this clone: The CDR3 extends 3 residues past the end of the read, so its final part is completed from the germline J gene. The gene calls are TRBV30 and TRBJ1-2, with D maybe TRBD1 (6 bases). Per germline, CDR1 GTSNPN and CDR2 SVGIG (reference sequence). With 1 base removed from V and 5 bases from J, the gap between germline ends came to 14 bases. The CDR3 has 14 amino acids. CDR3 sequence reads: CAWSGAGATYGYTF. The CDR3 DNA, read in part, is TGTGCCTGGAGTGGGGCAGGGGCCACGTATGGC. The complete variable domain, with remaining parts taken from reference TRBV30 and TRBJ1-2, reads SQTIHQWPATLVQPVGSPLSLECTVEGTSNPNLYWYRQAAGRGLQLLFYSVGIGQISSEVPQNLSASRPQDRQFILSSKKLLLSDSGFYLCAWSGAGATYGYTFGSGTRLTVV.

In regard to this clone: Read data end 3 residues before the CDR3 end; the end is taken from the germline J gene. The chain recombines TRBV19 with TRBJ2-7; 11 bases are a match to TRBD1. The CDR3 spans 14 residues. V dropped 7 bases and J dropped 6; count of bases not matched to a gene: 8. Germline lookup yields CDR1 LNHDA and CDR2 SQIVND (reference sequence). The CDR3 loop is CASTSGTGGFEQYF. The CDR3 DNA, read in part, is TGTGCCAGTACCTCCGGGACAGGGGGTTTCGAG.

Concerning this clone: From the germline J gene comes the end of the CDR3, since the read stops 3 residues before it. This chain connects TRBV10-3 to TRBJ2-7, with 8 bases aligning to TRBD1. The CDR3 is made up of 16 amino acids. V lost 4 bases to trimming and J lost 2 bases; unmatched junction nucleotides: 10. CDR1 is ENHRY, CDR2 SYGVKD, per germline. The CDR3 loop reads CAISGKGQELTYEQYF. CDR3 DNA (partial): TGTGCCATCAGTGGTAAGGGACAGGAGCTTACCTACGAG.

On this clone itself: The read ends 3 residues before the CDR3 terminus; that terminus is restored from the germline J gene. The genes are TRBV28 and TRBJ1-4; TRBD1 is a possible D gene (6 bases). The CDR3 loop spans 14 amino acids. With 6 bases removed from V and 7 bases from J, the gap between germline ends came to 15 bases. From germline, CDR1 is MDHEN and CDR2 SYDVKM. The sequenced CDR3 bases are TGTGCCAGCAGGCCAGCGGGGGCTGGTGAAAAA. Encoded protein: CASRPAGAGEK. The entire CDR3 protein is CASRPAGAGEKLFF.

Notes on this clone: The DNA ends 3 residues before the CDR3 does, and the rest of the CDR3 is filled in from the germline J gene. The J gene is TRBJ2-1, the V gene TRBV7-6; 8 bases match TRBD2. The germline V gene encodes CDR1 SGHVS and CDR2 FNYEAQ. The CDR3 totals 16 residues. V was clipped by 1 base and J by 6 bases; unmatched bases: 8. The CDR3 region is CASSLVGSGSGNEQFF. CDR3 DNA (partial): TGTGCCAGCAGCTTAGTGGGGAGCGGGAGTGGCAATGAG. The full variable domain, completed using reference TRBV7-6 and TRBJ2-1, is GAGVSQSPRYKVTKRGQDVALRCDPISGHVSLYWYRQALGQGPEFLTYFNYEAQQDKSGLPNDRFSAERPEGSISTLTIQRTEQRDSAMYRCASSLVGSGSGNEQFFGPGTRLTVL.

About this clone: The read ends 3 residues early relative to the CDR3; the germline J gene fills the gap. The rearrangement links TRBV30 to TRBJ1-2; D may be TRBD1 (5 bases). This CDR3 has 13 amino acids. V lost 4 bases, J lost 2 bases, and 11 bases lay in between. CDR1 and CDR2 from the germline V gene are GTSNPN and SVGIG (reference sequence). CDR3 bases read: TGTGCCTGGACAGGGTCGATAAACTATGGC. Encoded protein: CAWTGSINYG. The complete CDR3 reads CAWTGSINYGYTF.

The CDR3 loop reads CSARSRARGQKPNYGYTF. The DNA read from the CDR3 is TGCAGTGCTAGATCCAGGGCACGGGGACAGAAACCTAACTATGGC. This chain joins TRBV20-1 and TRBJ1-2; 7 bases are a match to TRBD1. The read comes to an end 3 residues before the CDR3 does, leaving the germline J gene to fill in the end. CDR3 length equals 18 residues. J gave up 0 bases and V 2 bases, and 15 bases lay outside the gene matches. Germline CDR1 and CDR2: DFQATT and SNEGSKA (reference sequence).

On this clone itself: The read is 3 residues too short to cover the CDR3 end, so that end is filled in from the germline J gene. The chain uses TRBV10-3 and TRBJ2-7; 7 nucleotides line up with TRBD1. V shed 3 bases and J 4 bases; nucleotides not matched to a gene: 6. Germline values: CDR1 ENHRY, CDR2 SYGVKD. The CDR3 contains 14 residues. Incomplete CDR3 DNA: TGTGCCATCAGTGATCACAGGGGTCAGTACGAG. This encodes CAISDHRGQYE. The CDR3 in full is CAISDHRGQYEQYF.

Note on this clone: The sequence runs out 3 residues before the end of the CDR3; the remainder is reconstructed from the germline J gene. This rearrangement joins TRBV19 to TRBJ1-5, with TRBD1 matching 9 bases. From germline, CDR1 is LNHDA and CDR2 SQIVND (reference sequence). There are 14 residues in the CDR3. The J segment lost 5 bases and the V segment lost 10 bases, leaving 9 bases of the junction unmatched. The part of the CDR3 DNA that was read is TGTGCCACCCAAGGCGGGACAGGGTATCAGCCC. Amino acids: CATQGGTGYQP. The CDR3 reads in full as CATQGGTGYQPQHF.

Regarding this clone: The read falls 3 residues short of the CDR3 end, and the missing part is taken from the germline J gene. The chain has TRBV7-6 and TRBJ2-2; 13 bases align to TRBD2. Germline V gene sequence: CDR1 SGHVS, CDR2 FNYEAQ. The CDR3 runs to 16 residues. Trimming took 6 bases from V and 2 from J; bases not matched to a gene: 3. CDR3 in amino acids: CASRRTSGRNTGELFF. The DNA read from the CDR3 is TGTGCCAGCAGACGGACTAGCGGGAGAAACACCGGGGAG.

As regards this clone: The read comes to an end 3 residues before the CDR3 does, leaving the germline J gene to fill in the end. The chain couples TRBV18 to TRBJ1-2, with 10 bases lining up with TRBD1. The V gene's germline CDR1 is KGHSH and CDR2 LQKENI. This CDR3 comprises 13 residues. Partial CDR3 DNA: TGTGCCAGCCTACGGGACAGGGGTGCGACC. It specifies CASLRDRGAT. Given in full, the CDR3 is CASLRDRGATYTF.

Notes on this clone: The sequence runs out 3 residues before the end of the CDR3; the remainder is reconstructed from the germline J gene. The chain joins TRBV6-2 or TRBV6-3 to TRBJ1-1, with 7 bases matching TRBD1. This CDR3 is built from 15 residues. The junction had 6 bases not matched to a gene; V was cut back by 2 bases and J by 3 bases. Germline lookup yields CDR1 MNHEY and CDR2 SVGEGT. Incomplete CDR3 DNA: TGTGCCAGCAGTTACGGACAGGCGAAGCACACTGAA. It is translated as CASSYGQAKHTE. The CDR3 as a whole reads CASSYGQAKHTEAFF.

With respect to this clone: Read data end 3 residues before the CDR3 end; the end is taken from the germline J gene. The genes are TRBV5-1 and TRBJ2-1; 7 nucleotides agree with TRBD2. The length of the CDR3 is 12 residues. Trimming at V came to 7 bases and at J to 7 bases, leaving 5 bases not matched to a gene. Germline V CDR1 and CDR2: SGHRS, YFSETQ. CDR3 bases read: TGCGCCAGCGGGGCTAGCGGAAATGAG. It translates to CASGASGNE. The entire CDR3 is CASGASGNEQFF.

A word on this clone: The sequence runs out 3 residues before the end of the CDR3; the remainder is reconstructed from the germline J gene. The rearrangement joins TRBV19 to TRBJ1-2, with unresolved D. Germline V gives CDR1 LNHDA, CDR2 SQIVND (reference sequence). V lost 3 bases and J 4 bases, leaving 9 bases between the germline ends. This CDR3 is built from 13 residues. The CDR3 sequence is CASSIGVSYGYTF. The covered CDR3 bases are TGTGCCAGTAGTATCGGGGTTAGCTATGGC.

To note about this clone: Read coverage stops 3 residues before the CDR3 terminus; the germline J gene supplies the remainder. The V call is TRBV12-3 or TRBV12-4, the J call TRBJ2-3, with D perhaps TRBD1 (6 bases). This CDR3 region has 14 residues. Trimming took off 3 bases at V and 6 bases at J, with 13 bases between the two ends. This CDR3 is CASSFETGADTQYF. The CDR3 bases that were read are TGTGCCAGCAGTTTTGAGACAGGCGCCGATACG.

As for this clone: The CDR3 end is not reached by the read, which stops 3 residues before it; the germline J gene fills it in. The V call is TRBV7-6, the J call TRBJ2-5, with 10 bases matching TRBD2. The ends lost 1 base at V and 4 bases at J; junction bases unmatched: 3. This CDR3 contains 15 residues. Germline values: CDR1 SGHVS, CDR2 FNYEAQ. The CDR3 is CASSLGLAGVETQYF. CDR3 DNA, as far as it was read: TGTGCCAGCAGCTTAGGGCTAGCGGGGGTAGAGACC.

Turning to this clone: The CDR3 goes on 3 residues after the read ends, and that part is filled in from the germline J gene. This chain joins TRBV5-5 and TRBJ1-2, with no clear D. Germline values: CDR1 SGHKS, CDR2 YYEKEE (reference sequence). This CDR3 has 13 amino acids. The CDR3 sequence is CASSLGSAYDYTF. The DNA read from the CDR3 is TGTGCCAGCAGCTTGGGCAGCGCCTACGAC.